These 2 T cell receptor beta chains originate from one sample sequenced in a study of T cell repertoires in cytomegalovirus infection. TCRdb re-analysed the reads in MiXCR, keeping a single row per CDR3 protein. This sample yields just under 300,000 distinct CDR3 sequences, of which around 10% are seen a single time; around 2.4% belongs to the top ten. Sample: PBMCs. These receptor sequences come from a human donor in good health (CMV status not recorded). Some clones in this sample may be carry-over from other donors' samples.

This clonotype showed up just a few times. This chain links TRBV18 with TRBJ1-3; 7 positions match TRBD1. Germline loops: CDR1 KGHSH, CDR2 LQKENI. This CDR3 contains 16 residues. V lost 6 bases, J lost 1 base, and 9 bases stayed unmatched. The CDR3: CASSTPGQRSGNTIYF. For the CDR3, the DNA is TGTGCCAGCTCGACGCCGGGACAGAGATCTGGAAACACCATATATTTT.

This clonotype was observed many times. The J gene is TRBJ2-7, the V gene TRBV6-2 or TRBV6-3; tentative D call: TRBD1 (6 bases). The CDR3 contains 13 residues. Germline lookup yields CDR1 MNHEY and CDR2 SVGEGT. Trimming cost V 2 bases and J 2 bases, with 7 bases left between them. The CDR3 region has the DNA TGTGCCAGCAGTTACGGGACAACCTACGAGCAGTACGTC. This gives the protein CASSYGTTYEQYV.